A single sample is the source of the 12 T cell receptor beta chains below, sequenced in a study of regulatory T cells in long-lasting Graves disease. Researchers made TCR beta libraries by using iRepertoire HTBI primers and running Arm-PCR on CDR3 regions. In TCRdb, the multiplex PCR reads were re-called with MiXCR into one record per CDR3 protein. The table lists about 200,000 distinct CDR3 sequences, 18% of them singletons. Time point noted: newly diagnosed GD, antithyroid drugs for less than 3 months. Extracted PBMC RNA gave rise to the TCR library. The material sequenced was peripheral blood mononuclear cells (PBMCs), taken at new diagnosis, from a patient treated with antithyroid drugs. These receptors all stem from a female donor with Graves disease.

The chain joins TRBV6-5 to TRBJ2-1; D is unclear. This CDR3 spans 13 amino acids. Germline V lookup: CDR1 MNHEY, CDR2 SVGAGI. V lost 0 bases to trimming and J lost 10 bases, with 10 bases between them. The CDR3 reads CASSYSPLWEQFF. CDR3 nucleotide sequence: TGTGCCAGCAGTTACTCTCCGCTCTGGGAGCAGTTCTTC.

This rearrangement joins TRBV20-1 to TRBJ2-5; D not certain. Per germline, CDR1 DFQATT and CDR2 SNEGSKA (reference sequence). This CDR3 comprises 14 residues. CDR3 loop: CRTGSGIVFNEQYF. Written as DNA, the CDR3 is TGCAGGACTGGCTCAGGAATTGTGTTCAATGAGCAGTACTTC.

This clonotype has at least ten counts. The gene calls are TRBV28 and TRBJ2-5, with no clear D. Germline V lookup: CDR1 MDHEN, CDR2 SYDVKM. The CDR3 covers 13 residues. The V gene lost 2 bases and the J gene lost 1 base, with 5 bases spanning the gap. The DNA of the CDR3 is TGTGCCAGCAGTTTACCCTTCCAAGAGACCCAGTACTTC. The encoded protein is CASSLPFQETQYF.

The CDR3 DNA is TGTGCCAGCCGGTCTACCTTTCTCTACGAGCAGTACGTC. Protein sequence: CASRSTFLYEQYV. The chain couples TRBV2 to TRBJ2-7; D is unresolved. The CDR3 is 13 amino acids. Germline assignment: CDR1 SNHLY and CDR2 FYNNEI. Trimming took off 8 bases at V and 3 bases at J, with 14 bases between the two ends.

In its sample, this clonotype was seen many times. The chain carries TRBV11-3 and TRBJ2-5; 8 bases match TRBD1. The V gene's germline CDR1 is SGHNT and CDR2 YENEEA. With 0 bases clipped from V and 5 bases from J, the junction kept 8 bases outside the gene matches. This CDR3 is 16 amino acids long. As DNA, the CDR3 is TGTGCCAGCAGCTTAGATCCCGGACAGGGTTGGGAGACCCAGTACTTC. Its translation is CASSLDPGQGWETQYF.

This clonotype has more than one count but fewer than ten. The CDR3 nucleotides read TGTGCCAGCAGATACGTTAGGCTGGGGACTGAAGCTTTCTTT. Protein product: CASRYVRLGTEAFF. The gene calls are TRBV6-2 or TRBV6-3 and TRBJ1-1; no definite D call. Trimming pared 6 bases from V and 5 bases from J, leaving 16 bases between. Germline loops: CDR1 MNHEY, CDR2 SVGEGT. The CDR3 length is 14 residues.

This clonotype was counted at least ten times. This rearrangement joins TRBV18 to TRBJ1-4; D unresolved. This CDR3 spans 13 amino acids. CDR1 and CDR2 (germline): KGHSH, LQKENI. Trimming removed 8 bases from V and 7 bases from J, with 14 bases in between. CDR3 protein: CASTEEISEKLFF. In nucleotides, the CDR3 is TGTGCCAGCACAGAGGAAATTAGTGAAAAACTGTTTTTT.

This clonotype occurred many times. The chain combines TRBV4-3 with TRBJ1-5; 8 nucleotides match TRBD1. Germline CDR1 LGHNA, CDR2 YSLEER. The ends lost 0 bases at V and 6 bases at J; junction bases unmatched: 7. CDR3 length: 16 amino acids. The CDR3 coding sequence is TGCGCCAGCAGCCAAGATAACGGACAGGGTGGTCAGCCCCAGCATTTT. Translation gives CASSQDNGQGGQPQHF.

This clonotype was detected ten times or more. The chain employs TRBV6-1 and TRBJ2-5; 7 bases are shared with TRBD2. The ends lost 0 bases at V and 5 bases at J; junction bases unmatched: 9. From germline, CDR1 is MNHNS and CDR2 SASEGT. The CDR3 length is 16 residues. CDR3 in amino acids: CASSEAWGGGGETQYF. The CDR3 DNA reads TGTGCCAGCAGTGAAGCGTGGGGGGGAGGTGGGGAGACCCAGTACTTC.

The chain has TRBV19 and TRBJ2-2, with a possible D match to TRBD2 (5 bases). In germline, CDR1 is LNHDA, CDR2 SQIVND (reference sequence). The germline V and J ends were trimmed by 0 bases and 8 bases, with 10 bases remaining between them. The CDR3 is made up of 14 amino acids. CDR3 region: CASSIDPSSGELFF. As DNA, the CDR3 is TGTGCCAGTAGTATAGACCCTAGCTCGGGGGAGCTGTTTTTT.

This clonotype was recorded many times. The chain combines TRBV11-2 with TRBJ2-1; a weak D match, TRBD1 (6 bases). The V and J ends lost 2 bases and 1 base respectively, with 6 bases between them. CDR3 size: 14 residues. From germline, CDR1 is SGHAT and CDR2 FQNNGV. The CDR3 is CASSLRGSYNEQFF. CDR3 bases: TGTGCCAGCAGCTTAAGGGGGTCCTACAATGAGCAGTTCTTC.

This chain connects TRBV19 to TRBJ2-2; no definite D call. Germline V gene data show CDR1 as LNHDA and CDR2 as SQIVND (reference sequence). V lost 5 bases, J lost 5 bases, and 15 bases lay in between. The CDR3 has 15 amino acids. The CDR3, as DNA: TGTGCCAGTAGTGACATAGGGCTAATGACCGGGGAGCTGTTTTTT. The encoded protein is CASSDIGLMTGELFF.